What follows describes a single TCR beta chain. Looked up from germline, CDR1 is ENHRY and CDR2 is SYGVKD. This CDR3 has 13 residues. The V end lost 3 bases, the J end lost 10 bases, and 15 bases lay between the germline ends. The table came from immunoSEQ multiplex PCR; TCRdb's copy has only in-frame clones and leaves some out. The top ten clones hold about 15% of a sample with approximately 210,000 clones, roughly three quarters of them seen once. The data stem from a study of blood T cell repertoires in COVID-19. Study in general: The cDNA or gDNA used as material had been derived from T cells, B-cell-depleted T cells, or PBMCs.

Cohorts were based on clinical histories the participants reported. The receptor comes from a woman aged 45-65 years with acute COVID-19. The chain joins TRBV10-3 to TRBJ2-5; the D gene is possibly TRBD2 (7 bases). The sample consisted of PBMCs or T cells enriched from blood (not recorded which). CDR3 in amino acids: CAISDHEGGFQYF. The CDR3 DNA sequence: TGTGCCATCAGTGATCACGAGGGGGGGTTCCAGTACTTC.